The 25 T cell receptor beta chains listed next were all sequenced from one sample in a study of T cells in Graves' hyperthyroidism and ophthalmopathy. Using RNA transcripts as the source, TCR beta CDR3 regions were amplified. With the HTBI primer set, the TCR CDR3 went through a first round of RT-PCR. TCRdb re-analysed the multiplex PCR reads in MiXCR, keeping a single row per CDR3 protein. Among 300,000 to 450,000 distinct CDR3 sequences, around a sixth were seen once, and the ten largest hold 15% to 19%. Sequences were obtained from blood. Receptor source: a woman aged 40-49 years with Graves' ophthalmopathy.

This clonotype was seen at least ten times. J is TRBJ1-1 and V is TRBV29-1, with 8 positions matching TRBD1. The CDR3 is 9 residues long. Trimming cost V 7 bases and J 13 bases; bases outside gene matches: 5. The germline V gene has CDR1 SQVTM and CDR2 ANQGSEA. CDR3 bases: TGCAGCGACGACAGGGGAGGTTTCTTT. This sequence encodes CSDDRGGFF.

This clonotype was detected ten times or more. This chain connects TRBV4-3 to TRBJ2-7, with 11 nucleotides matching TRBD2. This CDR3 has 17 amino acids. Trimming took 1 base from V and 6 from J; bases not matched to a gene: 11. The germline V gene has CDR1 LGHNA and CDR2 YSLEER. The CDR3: CASSQASSGRTRSEQYF. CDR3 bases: TGCGCCAGCAGCCAAGCTTCTAGCGGGAGGACACGTAGCGAGCAGTACTTC.

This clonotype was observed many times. The chain's CDR3 is CASSGMYQETQYF. In DNA, the CDR3 is TGTGCCAGCAGTGGGATGTACCAAGAGACCCAGTACTTC. The V and J genes are TRBV6-1 and TRBJ2-5; D is ambiguous. Germline values: CDR1 MNHNS, CDR2 SASEGT. The V end lost 4 bases, the J end lost 0 bases, and 6 bases lay between the germline ends. This CDR3 is 13 amino acids long.

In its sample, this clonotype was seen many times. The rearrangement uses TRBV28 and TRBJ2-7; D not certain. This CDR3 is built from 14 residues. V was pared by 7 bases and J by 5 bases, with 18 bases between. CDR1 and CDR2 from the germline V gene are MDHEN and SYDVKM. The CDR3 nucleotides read TGTGCCAGCACCACCCACTACGGCTCGGACGAGCAGTACTTC. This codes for CASTTHYGSDEQYF.

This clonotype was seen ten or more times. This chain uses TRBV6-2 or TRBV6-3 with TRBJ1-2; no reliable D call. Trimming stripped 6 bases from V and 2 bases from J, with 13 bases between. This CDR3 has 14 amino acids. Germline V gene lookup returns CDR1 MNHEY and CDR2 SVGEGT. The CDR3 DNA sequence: TGTGCCAGCAGCCCCTGGCCTTCCAACTATGGCTACACCTTC. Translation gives CASSPWPSNYGYTF.

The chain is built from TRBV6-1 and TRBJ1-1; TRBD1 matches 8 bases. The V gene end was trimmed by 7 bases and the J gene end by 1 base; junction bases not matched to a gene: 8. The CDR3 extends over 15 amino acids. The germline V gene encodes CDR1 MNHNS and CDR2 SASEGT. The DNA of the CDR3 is TGTGCCAGCACCCGGACAGGGCCGCAGAACACTGAAGCTTTCTTT. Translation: CASTRTGPQNTEAFF.

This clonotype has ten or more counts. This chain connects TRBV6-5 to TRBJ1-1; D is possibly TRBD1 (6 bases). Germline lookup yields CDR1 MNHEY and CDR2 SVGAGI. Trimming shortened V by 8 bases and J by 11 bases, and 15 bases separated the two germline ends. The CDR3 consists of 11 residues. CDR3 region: CASHKTGQAFF. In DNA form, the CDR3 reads TGTGCCAGCCATAAAACAGGGCAGGCTTTCTTT.

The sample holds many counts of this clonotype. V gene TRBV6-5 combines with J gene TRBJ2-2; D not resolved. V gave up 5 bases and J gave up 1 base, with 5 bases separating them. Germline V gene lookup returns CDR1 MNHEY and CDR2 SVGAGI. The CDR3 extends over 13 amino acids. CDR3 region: CASSPRNTGELFF. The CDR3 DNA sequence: TGTGCCAGCAGTCCTAGGAACACCGGGGAGCTGTTTTTT.

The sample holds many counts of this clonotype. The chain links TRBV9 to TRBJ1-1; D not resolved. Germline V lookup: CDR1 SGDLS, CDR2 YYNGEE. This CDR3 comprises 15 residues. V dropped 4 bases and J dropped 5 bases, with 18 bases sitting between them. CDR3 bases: TGTGCCAGCAGCCCACAATCCCAATTTACTACTGAAGCTTTCTTT. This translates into CASSPQSQFTTEAFF.

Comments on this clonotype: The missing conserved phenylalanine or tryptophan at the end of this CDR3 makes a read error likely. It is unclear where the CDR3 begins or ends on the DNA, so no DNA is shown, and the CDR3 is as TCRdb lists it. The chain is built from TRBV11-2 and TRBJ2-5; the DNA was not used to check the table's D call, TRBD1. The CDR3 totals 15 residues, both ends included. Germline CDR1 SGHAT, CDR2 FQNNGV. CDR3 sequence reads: CASSLVGGREETQYL.

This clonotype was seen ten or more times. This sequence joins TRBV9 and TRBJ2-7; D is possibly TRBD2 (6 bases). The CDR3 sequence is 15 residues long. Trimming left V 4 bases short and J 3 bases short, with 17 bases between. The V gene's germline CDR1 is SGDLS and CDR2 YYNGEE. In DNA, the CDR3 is TGTGCCAGCAGCCTACAGCCTAGCGACAGCTACGAGCAGTACTTC. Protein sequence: CASSLQPSDSYEQYF.

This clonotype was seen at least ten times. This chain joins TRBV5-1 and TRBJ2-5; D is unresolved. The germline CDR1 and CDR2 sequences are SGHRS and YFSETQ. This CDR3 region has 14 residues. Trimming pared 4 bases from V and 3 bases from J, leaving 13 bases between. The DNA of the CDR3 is TGCGCCAGCAGCCCGAGTGCAAACGAAGAGACCCAGTACTTC. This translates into CASSPSANEETQYF.

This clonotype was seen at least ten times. CDR3 coding DNA: TGTGCCAGCAGTTTATCGACTGGGAGAAACATTCAGTACTTC. Translating gives CASSLSTGRNIQYF. The genes are TRBV27 and TRBJ2-4; weak D call: TRBD2 (5 bases). The CDR3 sequence is 14 residues long. CDR1 and CDR2 (germline): MNHEY, SMNVEV (reference sequence). V was pared by 0 bases and J by 6 bases, with 9 bases between.

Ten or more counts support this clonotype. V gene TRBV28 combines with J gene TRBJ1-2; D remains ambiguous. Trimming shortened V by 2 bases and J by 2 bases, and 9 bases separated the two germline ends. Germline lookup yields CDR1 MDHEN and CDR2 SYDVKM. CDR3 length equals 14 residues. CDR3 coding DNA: TGTGCCAGCAGTTTAGCACGGTTAAACTATGGCTACACCTTC. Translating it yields CASSLARLNYGYTF.

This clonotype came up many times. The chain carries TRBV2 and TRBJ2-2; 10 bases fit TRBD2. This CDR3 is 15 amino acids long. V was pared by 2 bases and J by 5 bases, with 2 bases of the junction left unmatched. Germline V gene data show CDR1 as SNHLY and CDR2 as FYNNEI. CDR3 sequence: CASSELLAGTGELFF. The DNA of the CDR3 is TGTGCCAGCAGTGAATTACTAGCGGGGACCGGGGAGCTGTTTTTT.

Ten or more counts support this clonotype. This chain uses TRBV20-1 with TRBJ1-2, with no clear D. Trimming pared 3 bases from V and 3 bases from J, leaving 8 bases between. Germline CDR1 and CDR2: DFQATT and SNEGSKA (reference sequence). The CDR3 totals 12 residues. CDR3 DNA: TGCAGTGCTAGGGGGTTGGACTATGGCTACACCTTC. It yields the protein CSARGLDYGYTF.

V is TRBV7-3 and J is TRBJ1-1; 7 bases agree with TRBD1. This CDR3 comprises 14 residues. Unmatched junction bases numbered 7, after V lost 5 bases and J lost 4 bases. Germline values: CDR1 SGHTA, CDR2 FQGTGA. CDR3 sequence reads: CASSLHRGSTEAFF. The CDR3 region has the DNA TGTGCCAGCAGCCTGCACAGGGGTAGCACTGAAGCTTTCTTT.

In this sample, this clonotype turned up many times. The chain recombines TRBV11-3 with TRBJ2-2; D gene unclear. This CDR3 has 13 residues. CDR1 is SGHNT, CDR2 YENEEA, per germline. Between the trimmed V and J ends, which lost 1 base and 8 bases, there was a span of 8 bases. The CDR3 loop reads CASSLAAPGELFF. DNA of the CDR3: TGTGCCAGCAGCTTAGCGGCGCCTGGGGAGCTGTTTTTT.

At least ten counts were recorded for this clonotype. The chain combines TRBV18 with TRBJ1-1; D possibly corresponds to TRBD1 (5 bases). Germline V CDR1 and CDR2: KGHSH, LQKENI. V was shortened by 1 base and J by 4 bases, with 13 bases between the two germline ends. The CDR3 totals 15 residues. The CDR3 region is CASSPRPGPTTEAFF. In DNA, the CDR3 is TGTGCCAGCTCACCACGGCCGGGGCCGACCACTGAAGCTTTCTTT.

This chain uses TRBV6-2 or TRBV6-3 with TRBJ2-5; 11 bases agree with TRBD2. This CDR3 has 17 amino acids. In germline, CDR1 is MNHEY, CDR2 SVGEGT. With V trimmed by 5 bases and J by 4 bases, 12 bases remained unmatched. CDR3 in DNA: TGTGCCAGCAGTCCCCGGAGGCGGCTAGCGGGAGGAGAGACCCAGTACTTC. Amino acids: CASSPRRRLAGGETQYF.

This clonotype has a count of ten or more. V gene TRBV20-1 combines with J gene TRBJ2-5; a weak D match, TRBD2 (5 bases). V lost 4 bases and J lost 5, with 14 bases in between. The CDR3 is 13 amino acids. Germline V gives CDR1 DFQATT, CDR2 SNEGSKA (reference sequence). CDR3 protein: CSANSDGAETQYF. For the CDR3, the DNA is TGCAGTGCTAATAGCGACGGCGCGGAGACCCAGTACTTC.

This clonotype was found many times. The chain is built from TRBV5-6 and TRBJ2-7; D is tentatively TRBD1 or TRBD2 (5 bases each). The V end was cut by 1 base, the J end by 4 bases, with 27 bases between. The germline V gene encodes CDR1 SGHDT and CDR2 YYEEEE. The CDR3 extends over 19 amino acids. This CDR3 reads CASSLSQLFEGNREYEQYF. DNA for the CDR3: TGTGCCAGCAGCTTGTCCCAGCTTTTCGAGGGGAATCGGGAATACGAGCAGTACTTC. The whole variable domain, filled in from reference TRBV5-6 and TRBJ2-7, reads DAGVTQSPTHLIKTRGQQVTLRCSPKSGHDTVSWYQQALGQGPQFIFQYYEEEERQRGNFPDRFSGHQFPNYSSELNVNALLLGDSALYLCASSLSQLFEGNREYEQYFGPGTRLTVT.

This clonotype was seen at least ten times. CDR3 in DNA: TGTGCCAGCAGTCCACAGGGGAACCCAGAGACCCAGTACTTC. Its protein is CASSPQGNPETQYF. The chain recombines TRBV28 with TRBJ2-5, with 7 bases identical to TRBD1. The CDR3 is made up of 14 amino acids. Germline values: CDR1 MDHEN, CDR2 SYDVKM. Germline trimming cut 5 bases from V and 4 bases from J; bases unmatched to any gene: 7. Drawing the rest from reference TRBV28 and TRBJ2-5, the complete variable domain is DVKVTQSSRYLVKRTGEKVFLECVQDMDHENMFWYRQDPGLGLRLIYFSYDVKMKEKGDIPEGYSVSREKKERFSLILESASTNQTSMYLCASSPQGNPETQYFGPGTRLLVL.

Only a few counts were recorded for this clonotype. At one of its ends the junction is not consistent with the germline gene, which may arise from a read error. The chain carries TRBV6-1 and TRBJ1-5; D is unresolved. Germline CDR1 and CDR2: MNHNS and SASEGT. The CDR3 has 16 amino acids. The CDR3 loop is CASRPSTVNSNQPQPF. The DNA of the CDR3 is TGTGCCAGCAGACCTTCGACGGTGAATAGCAATCAGCCCCAGCCTTTT.

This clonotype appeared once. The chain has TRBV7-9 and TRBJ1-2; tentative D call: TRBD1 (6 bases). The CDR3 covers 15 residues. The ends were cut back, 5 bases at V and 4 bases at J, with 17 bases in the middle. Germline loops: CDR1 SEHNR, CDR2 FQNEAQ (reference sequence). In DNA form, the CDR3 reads TGTGCCAGCAGCCCCGTTGGGGGCACAACCTATGGCTACACCTTC. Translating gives CASSPVGGTTYGYTF.